These 12 T cell receptor beta chains came from one sample sequenced in a study of blood T cell repertoires in COVID-19 (dated by TCRdb to 2020 to 2022). The library was made by the immunoSEQ multiplex PCR assay. Imported from immuneACCESS, the table was reduced by TCRdb to in-frame sequences with V and J called. These copies leave out some clones; in studies compared against another copy, an unresolved V gene accounts for under half, and the cause of the remainder is not known. Recorded for this sample are 80,000 to 95,000 clones; about 82% of them occurred a single time. The ten largest clonotypes hold over 20% of the sample. Sequencing was done on a sample of peripheral blood. All receptors come from a woman older than 75 in a cohort sampled during active or convalescent COVID-19.

V gene TRBV18 combines with J gene TRBJ2-1; 9 nucleotides line up with TRBD2. The V gene end was trimmed by 3 bases and the J gene end by 3 bases; junction bases not matched to a gene: 6. CDR3 length: 16 residues. Germline-derived CDR1 and CDR2 are KGHSH and LQKENI. DNA for the CDR3: TGTGCCAGCTCACCTAGGCTAGCGGGGAACTACAATGAGCAGTTCTTC. It is translated as CASSPRLAGNYNEQFF. Combining the CDR3 with reference TRBV18 and TRBJ2-1 gives the whole variable domain NAGVMQNPRHLVRRRGQEARLRCSPMKGHSHVYWYRQLPEEGLKFMVYLQKENIIDESGMPKERFSAEFPKEGPSILRIQQVVRGDSAAYFCASSPRLAGNYNEQFFGPGTRLTVL.

The chain couples TRBV7-3 to TRBJ2-1, with D perhaps TRBD2 (5 bases). Trimming removed 4 bases at V and 4 bases at J, with 8 bases between. Germline-derived CDR1 and CDR2 are SGHTA and FQGTGA. This CDR3 has 13 residues. The CDR3 here is CASSSGVYNEQFF. The CDR3 DNA reads as TGTGCCAGCAGCTCCGGGGTATACAATGAGCAGTTCTTC.

The chain uses TRBV27 and TRBJ2-1, with TRBD2 identical over 9 bases. Per germline, CDR1 MNHEY and CDR2 SMNVEV (reference sequence). The CDR3 has 17 residues. J lost 7 bases, V lost 5 bases, and 15 bases had no gene match. CDR3 bases: TGTGCCAGCAGTCCTAATAGCGGGAGCTCCTTTCGGAATGAGCAGTTCTTC. It specifies CASSPNSGSSFRNEQFF.

A remark on this clone: Relative to the germline gene, one junction end is altered; a read error may explain this. The chain employs TRBV20-1 and TRBJ2-5, with 7 bases lining up with TRBD1. CDR1 is DFQATT and CDR2 is SNEGSKA in the germline V gene (reference sequence). The CDR3 consists of 14 residues. The chain's CDR3 is CSASLIGDRVGADF. In nucleotides, the CDR3 is TGCAGTGCTAGTCTAATTGGTGACAGGGTTGGTGCGGACTTC.

To note about this clone: At one of its ends the junction is not consistent with the germline gene, which may arise from a read error. The chain couples TRBV7-7 to TRBJ2-1, with TRBD2 identical over 13 bases. The germline V gene has CDR1 SSHAT and CDR2 FNYEAQ (reference sequence). The CDR3 loop spans 15 amino acids. In DNA, the CDR3 is TGTGCTAGCAGCACCGGGACTAGCGGGAACTATGAGCAGTTCTTC. This encodes CASSTGTSGNYEQFF.

The genes are TRBV27 and TRBJ1-1, with a tentative D call TRBD1 (5 bases). V was trimmed by 2 bases and J by 1 base, leaving 11 bases between them. This CDR3 comprises 15 residues. Germline V lookup: CDR1 MNHEY, CDR2 SMNVEV (reference sequence). Here the CDR3 reads CASSLDGARNTEAFF. In DNA form, the CDR3 reads TGTGCCAGCAGTTTAGATGGGGCTCGGAACACTGAAGCTTTCTTT.

This clone was detected a few times. The chain carries TRBV11-1 and TRBJ1-6; 9 bases are a match to TRBD1. With 5 bases clipped from V and 8 bases from J, the junction kept 7 bases outside the gene matches. Germline V gives CDR1 SGHAT, CDR2 FQDESV (reference sequence). CDR3 length: 15 residues. Here the CDR3 DNA reads TGTGCCAGCAGCCTTTGGACAGGGGCGCATTCACCCCTCCACTTT. This translates into CASSLWTGAHSPLHF.

The chain couples TRBV2 to TRBJ1-2; 9 nucleotides align to TRBD1. V shed 7 bases and J 6 bases; nucleotides not matched to a gene: 3. Germline loops: CDR1 SNHLY, CDR2 FYNNEI. The CDR3 length is 12 residues. CDR3 sequence reads: CASTRQGDGYTF. Here the CDR3 DNA reads TGTGCCAGCACTCGACAGGGGGATGGCTACACCTTC.

This chain uses TRBV12-3 or TRBV12-4 with TRBJ1-1, with D possibly TRBD1 on 5 matching bases. V lost 9 bases, J lost 4 bases, and 12 bases lay in between. This CDR3 has 12 residues. The CDR3 loop is CASGGGSTEAFF. The CDR3 region has the DNA TGTGCCAGTGGGGGGGGGAGCACTGAAGCTTTCTTT.

The chain is built from TRBV5-1 and TRBJ2-1; 9 bases match TRBD1. CDR3 length equals 13 residues. The germline CDR1 and CDR2 sequences are SGHRS and YFSETQ. The V and J ends lost 4 bases and 10 bases, in that order; junction bases with no gene match: 6. The CDR3 DNA reads TGCGCCAGCAGCCTGGGACAGGGTTTGGAGCAGTTCTTC. It encodes CASSLGQGLEQFF. Complete variable domain (other parts from reference TRBV5-1 and TRBJ2-1): KAGVTQTPRYLIKTRGQQVTLSCSPISGHRSVSWYQQTPGQGLQFLFEYFSETQRNKGNFPGRFSGRQFSNSRSEMNVSTLELGDSALYLCASSLGQGLEQFFGPGTRLTVL.

The genes are TRBV27 and TRBJ2-7; weak D call: TRBD2 (6 bases). The germline V and J ends were trimmed by 0 bases and 5 bases, with 20 bases remaining between them. This CDR3 contains 17 residues. The V gene's germline CDR1 is MNHEY and CDR2 SMNVEV (reference sequence). For the CDR3, the DNA is TGTGCCAGCAGTTTATCGGGCTCCGCGGGAAGGATACACGAGCAGTACGTC. This codes for CASSLSGSAGRIHEQYV.

The CDR3 spells CASSESASLGGDTQYF. CDR3 nucleotide sequence: TGTGCCAGCAGTGAGAGCGCTAGCCTCGGTGGGGATACGCAGTATTTT. J is TRBJ2-3 and V is TRBV6-4; a possible D gene is TRBD2 (5 bases). V was trimmed by 3 bases and J by 6 bases, leaving 19 bases between them. This CDR3 is built from 16 residues. Germline V gives CDR1 MRHNA, CDR2 SNTAGT.